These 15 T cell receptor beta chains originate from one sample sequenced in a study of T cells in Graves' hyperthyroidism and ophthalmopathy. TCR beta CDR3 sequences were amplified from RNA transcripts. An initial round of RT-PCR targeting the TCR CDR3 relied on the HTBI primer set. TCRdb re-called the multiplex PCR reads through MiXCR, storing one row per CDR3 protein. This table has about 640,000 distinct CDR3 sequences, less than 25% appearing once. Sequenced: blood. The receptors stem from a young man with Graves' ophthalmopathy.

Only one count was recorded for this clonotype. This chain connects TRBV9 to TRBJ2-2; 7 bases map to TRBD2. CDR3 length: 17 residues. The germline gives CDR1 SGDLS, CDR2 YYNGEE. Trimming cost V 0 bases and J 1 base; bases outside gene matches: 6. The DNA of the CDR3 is TGTGCCAGCAGCGTAGGTGGGACTACAGTGAACACCGGGGAGCTGTTTTTT. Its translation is CASSVGGTTVNTGELFF.

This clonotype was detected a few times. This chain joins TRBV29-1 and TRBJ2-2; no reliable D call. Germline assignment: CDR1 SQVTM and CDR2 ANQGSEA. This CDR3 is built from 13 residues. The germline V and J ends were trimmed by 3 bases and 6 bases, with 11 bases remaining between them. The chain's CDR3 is CSVDGPNPGELFF. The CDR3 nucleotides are TGCAGCGTTGATGGTCCAAACCCCGGGGAGCTGTTTTTT.

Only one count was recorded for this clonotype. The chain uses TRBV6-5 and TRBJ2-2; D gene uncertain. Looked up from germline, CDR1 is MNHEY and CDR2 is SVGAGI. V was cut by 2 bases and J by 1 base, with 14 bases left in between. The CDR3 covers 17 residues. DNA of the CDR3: TGTGCCAGCAGTTACGAGCAGAACAGTCGGAACACCGGGGAGCTGTTTTTT. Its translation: CASSYEQNSRNTGELFF.

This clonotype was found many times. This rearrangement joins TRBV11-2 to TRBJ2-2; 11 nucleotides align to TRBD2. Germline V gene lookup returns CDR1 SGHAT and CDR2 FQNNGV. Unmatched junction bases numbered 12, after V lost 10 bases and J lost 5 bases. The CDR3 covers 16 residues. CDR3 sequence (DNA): TGTGCCACCCTAATCTTCGGGACTAGCGGTACCGGGGAGCTGTTTTTT. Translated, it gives CATLIFGTSGTGELFF.

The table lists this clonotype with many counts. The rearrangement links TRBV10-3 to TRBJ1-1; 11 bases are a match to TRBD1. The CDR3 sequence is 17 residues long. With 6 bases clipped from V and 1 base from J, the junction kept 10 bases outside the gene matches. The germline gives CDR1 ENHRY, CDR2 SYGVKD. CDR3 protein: CAISPGQGARGNTEAFF. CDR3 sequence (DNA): TGTGCCATCAGCCCCGGACAGGGGGCGCGAGGGAACACTGAAGCTTTCTTT.

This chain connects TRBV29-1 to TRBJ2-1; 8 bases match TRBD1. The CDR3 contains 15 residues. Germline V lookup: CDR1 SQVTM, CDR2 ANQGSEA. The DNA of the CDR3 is TGCACGGCAGGGGGCCTGTTTGGCTCCTACAATGAGCAGTTCTTC. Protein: CTAGGLFGSYNEQFF.

The CDR3 DNA sequence: TGTGCCAGCAGTGAATGGGCAGAACATTACGAGCAGTACTTC. This gives the protein CASSEWAEHYEQYF. V is TRBV25-1 and J is TRBJ2-7; D remains ambiguous. The CDR3 contains 14 residues. Germline V gene lookup returns CDR1 MGHDK and CDR2 SYGVNS. V was pared by 1 base and J by 4 bases, with 11 bases between.

CDR3 bases: TGTGCCAGTAGTATCGTGATCTTCAGGGAGGTAGGTCAGCCCCAGCATTTT. Translated: CASSIVIFREVGQPQHF. The rearrangement joins TRBV19 to TRBJ1-5, with D possibly TRBD1 on 5 matching bases. Per the germline V gene, CDR1 is LNHDA and CDR2 is SQIVND (reference sequence). Trimming pared 3 bases from V and 6 bases from J, leaving 21 bases between. This CDR3 spans 17 amino acids. Full variable domain (rest looked up from reference TRBV19 and TRBJ1-5): DGGITQSPKYLFRKEGQNVTLSCEQNLNHDAMYWYRQDPGQGLRLIYYSQIVNDFQKGDIAEGYSVSREKKESFPLTVTSAQKNPTAFYLCASSIVIFREVGQPQHFGDGTRLSIL.

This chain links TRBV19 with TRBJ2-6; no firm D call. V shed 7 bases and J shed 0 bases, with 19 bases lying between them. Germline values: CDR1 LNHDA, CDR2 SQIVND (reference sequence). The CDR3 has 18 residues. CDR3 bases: TGTGCCAGTAAACCCGAGCCGTTATCCTTCTCTGGGGCCAACGTCCTGACTTTC. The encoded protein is CASKPEPLSFSGANVLTF.

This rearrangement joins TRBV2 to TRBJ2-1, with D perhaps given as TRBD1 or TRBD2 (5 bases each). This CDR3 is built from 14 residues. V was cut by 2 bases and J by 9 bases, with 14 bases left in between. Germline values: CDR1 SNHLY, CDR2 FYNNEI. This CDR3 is CASSESRGPGEQFF. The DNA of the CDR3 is TGTGCCAGCAGTGAATCGAGGGGTCCCGGTGAGCAGTTCTTC.

CDR3 region: CSASIGLSQYF. The CDR3 DNA follows: TGCAGTGCTAGTATAGGGTTATCGCAGTATTTT. This chain links TRBV20-1 with TRBJ2-3; D is uncertain. The CDR3 is 11 residues long. The germline CDR1 and CDR2 sequences are DFQATT and SNEGSKA (reference sequence). V was clipped by 3 bases and J by 10 bases, with 11 bases between them.

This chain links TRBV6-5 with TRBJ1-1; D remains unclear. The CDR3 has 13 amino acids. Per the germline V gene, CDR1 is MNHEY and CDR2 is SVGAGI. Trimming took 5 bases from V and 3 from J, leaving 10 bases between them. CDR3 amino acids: CASSHIGHTEAFF. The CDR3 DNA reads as TGTGCCAGCAGTCACATTGGCCACACTGAAGCTTTCTTT.

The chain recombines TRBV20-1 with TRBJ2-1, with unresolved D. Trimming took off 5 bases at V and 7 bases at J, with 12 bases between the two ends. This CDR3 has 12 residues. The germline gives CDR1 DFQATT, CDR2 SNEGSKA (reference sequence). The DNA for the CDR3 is TGCAGTGCTGAGTCACACTTGAATGAGCAGTTCTTC. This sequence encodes CSAESHLNEQFF.

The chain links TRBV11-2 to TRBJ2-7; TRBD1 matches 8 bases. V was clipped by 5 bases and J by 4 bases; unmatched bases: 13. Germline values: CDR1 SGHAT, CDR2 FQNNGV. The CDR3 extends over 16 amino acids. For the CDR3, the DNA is TGTGCCAGCAGCCTAAGCTCGACAGGGGCGGGGTACGAGCAGTACTTC. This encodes CASSLSSTGAGYEQYF. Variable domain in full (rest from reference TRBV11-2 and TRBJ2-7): EAGVAQSPRYKIIEKRQSVAFWCNPISGHATLYWYQQILGQGPKLLIQFQNNGVVDDSQLPKDRFSAERLKGVDSTLKIQPAKLEDSAVYLCASSLSSTGAGYEQYFGPGTRLTVT.

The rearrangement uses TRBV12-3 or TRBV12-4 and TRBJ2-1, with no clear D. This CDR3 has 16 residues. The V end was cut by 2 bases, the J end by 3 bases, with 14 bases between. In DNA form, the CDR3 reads TGTGCCAGCAGTTTACAAGACCTTGGGCTCTACAATGAGCAGTTCTTC. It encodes CASSLQDLGLYNEQFF.